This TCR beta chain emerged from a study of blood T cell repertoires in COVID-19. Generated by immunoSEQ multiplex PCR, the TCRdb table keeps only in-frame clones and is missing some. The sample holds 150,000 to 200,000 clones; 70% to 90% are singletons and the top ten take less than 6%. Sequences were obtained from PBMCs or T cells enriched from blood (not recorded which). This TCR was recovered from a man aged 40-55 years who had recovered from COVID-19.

Here the CDR3 DNA reads TGTGCCAGCAGTGTGCTAGCGGGAGCTTACAATGAGCAGTTCTTC. Its protein product is CASSVLAGAYNEQFF. The chain uses TRBV2 and TRBJ2-1, with TRBD2 matching over 10 bases. The CDR3 runs 15 residues. The germline V gene has CDR1 SNHLY and CDR2 FYNNEI. Trimming at V came to 4 bases and at J to 4 bases, leaving 4 bases not matched to a gene.